This is a list of T cell receptor beta chains from one sample in a study of post-analysis software for immune sequencing data. Each CDR3 protein is one row after TCRdb ran MiXCR on the PCR reads. The sample holds hundreds of thousands of distinct CDR3 sequences, roughly half seen once. Sample: blood. The receptors were sampled from a girl aged 10 to 17 with multiple sclerosis. Each CDR3 is given without its conserved first and last residue. The order of the fields is J gene, CDR3 length, V gene, CDR3 protein.

TRBJ2-7 14 TRBV11-2 ASSLVPSGSIDEQY
TRBJ2-7 13 TRBV14 ASSQGLAGLYEQY
TRBJ2-7 11 TRBV7-9 ASSRQARYEQY
TRBJ2-5 13 TRBV6-6 ASSYSGLAGETQY
TRBJ2-3 15 TRBV5-1 ASSLRGLATVTDTQY
TRBJ2-3 11 TRBV12-3/TRBV12-4 ASSLDYTDTQY
TRBJ2-1 9 TRBV12-3/TRBV12-4 ASSHLETQF
TRBJ2-3 14 TRBV12-5 ASGPAGHRDTDTQY
TRBJ2-1 16 TRBV7-2 ASSSYGEGGPPFYEQF
TRBJ2-7 10 TRBV5-6 ASSWGGGTRY
TRBJ2-1 13 TRBV5-1 ASSLDLGDYNEQF
TRBJ1-2 13 TRBV12-3/TRBV12-4 ASSLGVMGSYGYT
TRBJ2-7 12 TRBV3-1 ASSPRGRSNEQY
TRBJ2-1 11 TRBV7-2 ASSLDIGGEQF
TRBJ2-5 11 TRBV29-1 SPQVPGAETQY
TRBJ2-7 11 TRBV25-1 ASSTGTNYEQY
- 13 TRBV5-4 ASSWGTGLGETQY
TRBJ2-7 12 TRBV12-3/TRBV12-4 ASSFGPSSYEQY
TRBJ2-1 15 TRBV20-1 SARGPLGESFYNEQF
TRBJ2-1 13 TRBV12-3/TRBV12-4 ASTGMRDRVDEQF
TRBJ2-1 13 TRBV20-1 SARVPAVRYNEQF
TRBJ1-2 11 TRBV25-1 ASKPGVPSGYT
TRBJ2-3 13 TRBV7-3 ASSLGDHNFGTQY
TRBJ2-7 14 TRBV3-1 ASSPGLAGAPWGQY
- 18 TRBV27 ASSLYRSGVAGASEGEQY
TRBJ2-5 13 TRBV20-1 SASSSQTRRETQY
TRBJ1-5 11 TRBV7-9 ASTGTGGQPQH
TRBJ2-5 12 TRBV5-1 ASRLAGVRETQY
TRBJ2-1 7 TRBV29-1 SAEYEQF
TRBJ1-2 11 TRBV7-9 ASSLMVSNGYT
TRBJ2-7 12 TRBV7-9 ASSLELEESEQY
TRBJ2-1 17 TRBV7-9 ASSPGTSGSRGSYNEQF
TRBJ2-1 12 TRBV4-1 ASSQDRGLHEQF
TRBJ2-5 12 TRBV18 ASSPITGQETQY
TRBJ2-4 16 TRBV7-8 ASSFRETQSLAKNIQY
TRBJ2-7 11 TRBV20-1 SARDGTPYEQY
TRBJ2-3 15 TRBV3-1 ASSLQRRGFGTDTQY
TRBJ2-1 12 TRBV7-9 ASSPRTEGNEQF
TRBJ2-7 12 TRBV2 ASSRDRPGNEQY
TRBJ2-1 13 TRBV9 ASSRTPGPGSEQF
TRBJ1-2 13 TRBV12-3/TRBV12-4 ASSLLGIGAYGYT
TRBJ2-7 15 TRBV3-1 ASSQVGGTPSSYEQY
TRBJ2-1 12 TRBV5-1 ASSDRQAHNEQF
TRBJ2-7 15 TRBV6-2/TRBV6-3 ASSYSPTSALSYEQY
- 15 TRBV6-5 ASSYSSGGFSYNEQY
TRBJ1-1 12 TRBV5-1 ASSRDDLNTEAF
TRBJ1-1 12 TRBV20-1 SARSGTENTEAF
- 12 TRBV6-1 ASSVDRGKNEQY
TRBJ1-1 11 TRBV7-2 ASSSHRNTEAF
TRBJ1-2 11 TRBV7-2 ASSQTELYGYT
TRBJ2-3 12 TRBV12-3/TRBV12-4 ASSHGQPTDTQY
TRBJ2-2 14 TRBV6-5 ASSSGLAGSTGERF
TRBJ1-4 14 TRBV5-1 ASSSTFQRGDEKLF